One sample yielded the 29 T cell receptor beta chains listed below, sequenced in a study of blood T cell repertoires in COVID-19. Profiling relied on immunoSEQ multiplex PCR, and the TCRdb table lists in-frame clones only, not all of them. Among 60,000 to 75,000 clones listed, about 83% were seen once. Sequencing input: peripheral blood. These receptors were obtained from a woman aged 80 or older with acute or convalescent COVID-19.

This clone has just a few counts. The chain uses TRBV7-9 and TRBJ2-7, with D maybe TRBD1 (5 bases). V lost 7 bases to trimming and J lost 6 bases, with 16 bases between them. Germline CDR1 SEHNR, CDR2 FQNEAQ (reference sequence). The CDR3 runs to 13 residues. CDR3 nucleotide sequence: TGTGCCAGCACCAACACAGGTTCGAGCGAGCAGTACTTC. It codes for CASTNTGSSEQYF. The complete variable domain, with remaining parts taken from reference TRBV7-9 and TRBJ2-7, reads DTGVSQNPRHKITKRGQNVTFRCDPISEHNRLYWYRQTLGQGPEFLTYFQNEAQLEKSRLLSDRFSAERPKGSFSTLEIQRTEQGDSAMYLCASTNTGSSEQYFGPGTRLTVT.

Only a few counts were recorded for this clone. The rearrangement uses TRBV5-1 and TRBJ2-7, with TRBD1 identical over 9 bases. After removal of 4 bases from V and 3 bases from J, the junction contained 8 bases not matched to a gene. The CDR3 has 15 amino acids. From germline, CDR1 is SGHRS and CDR2 YFSETQ. CDR3 sequence (DNA): TGCGCCAGCAGCCAAACCGGGACAGGGCACTACGAGCAGTACTTC. Translation: CASSQTGTGHYEQYF.

This rearrangement joins TRBV18 to TRBJ2-7, with 12 bases identical to TRBD2. With 0 bases clipped from V and 6 bases from J, the junction kept 6 bases outside the gene matches. The CDR3 contains 16 residues. In germline, CDR1 is KGHSH, CDR2 LQKENI. The CDR3 DNA is TGTGCCAGCTCACCACCCTCCGGGACTAGCGGGTCCGAGCAGTACTTC. It specifies CASSPPSGTSGSEQYF.

The gene calls are TRBV28 and TRBJ1-2; the match to TRBD1 covers 9 bases. This CDR3 region has 15 residues. V lost 6 bases and J lost 0; bases outside the gene matches: 5. Looked up from germline, CDR1 is MDHEN and CDR2 is SYDVKM. CDR3 in amino acids: CASSPGTGPNYGYTF. CDR3 coding DNA: TGTGCCAGCAGCCCAGGGACAGGGCCTAACTATGGCTACACCTTC.

The chain recombines TRBV27 with TRBJ2-5, with D perhaps matching TRBD1 (7 bases). V was trimmed by 5 bases and J by 5 bases, leaving 18 bases between them. CDR1 and CDR2 (germline): MNHEY, SMNVEV (reference sequence). The length of the CDR3 is 15 residues. CDR3 amino acids: CASSGQGGSWETQYF. CDR3 nucleotide sequence: TGTGCCAGCAGTGGGCAGGGGGGCTCATGGGAGACCCAGTACTTC.

This clone was picked up one time. The chain combines TRBV18 with TRBJ2-7; 7 positions match TRBD1. Germline trimming cut 3 bases from V and 2 bases from J; bases unmatched to any gene: 4. Germline V CDR1 and CDR2: KGHSH, LQKENI. The CDR3 is 14 amino acids. The CDR3 coding sequence is TGTGCCAGCTCACCTCGACAGGGTCCCTACGAGCAGTACTTC. Residues: CASSPRQGPYEQYF.

The genes are TRBV5-4 and TRBJ2-7; D gene unclear. From germline, CDR1 is SGHNT and CDR2 YYREEE (reference sequence). V was cut by 2 bases and J by 0 bases, with 6 bases left in between. The CDR3 has 13 residues. The CDR3 protein is CASSLTSSYEQYF. For the CDR3, the DNA is TGTGCCAGCAGCTTAACGAGCTCCTACGAGCAGTACTTC.

V and J are TRBV5-1 and TRBJ2-5; TRBD1 matches 9 bases. Germline V lookup: CDR1 SGHRS, CDR2 YFSETQ. Losses at the gene ends were 5 bases for V and 1 base for J; bases not matched to a gene: 3. The CDR3 runs to 14 residues. The CDR3 DNA reads as TGCGCCAGCAGGTTGACAGGGGGCCAAGAGACCCAGTACTTC. It encodes CASRLTGGQETQYF.

This chain connects TRBV7-2 to TRBJ1-3; D remains ambiguous. The CDR3 loop spans 14 amino acids. V lost 0 bases to trimming and J lost 2 bases, with 5 bases between them. Germline V lookup: CDR1 SGHTA, CDR2 FQGNSA. CDR3 loop: CASSLALTGNTIYF. CDR3 sequence (DNA): TGTGCCAGCAGCTTAGCCTTAACTGGAAACACCATATATTTT.

The chain employs TRBV28 and TRBJ1-6; 7 nucleotides match TRBD1. CDR3 length equals 16 residues. The J segment lost 10 bases and the V segment lost 6 bases, leaving 15 bases of the junction unmatched. Germline assignment: CDR1 MDHEN and CDR2 SYDVKM. CDR3 sequence (DNA): TGTGCCAGCAGGGGGACTCCGGGACAGCCGGGGTCACCCCTCCACTTT. This encodes CASRGTPGQPGSPLHF.

V is TRBV9 and J is TRBJ2-1, with D possibly matching TRBD2 (5 bases). The CDR3 covers 14 residues. V lost 3 bases, J lost 2 bases, and 9 bases lay in between. The germline gives CDR1 SGDLS, CDR2 YYNGEE. The CDR3 nucleotides read TGTGCCAGCAGCGCAAGAGGGACCTACAATGAGCAGTTCTTC. This sequence encodes CASSARGTYNEQFF. The full variable domain, in which reference TRBV9 and TRBJ2-1 provide the parts outside the CDR3, is DSGVTQTPKHLITATGQRVTLRCSPRSGDLSVYWYQQSLDQGLQFLIQYYNGEERAKGNILERFSAQQFPDLHSELNLSSLELGDSALYFCASSARGTYNEQFFGPGTRLTVL.

The chain links TRBV4-1 to TRBJ2-7; 7 bases are a match to TRBD2. CDR3 length: 13 amino acids. The germline V gene encodes CDR1 MGHRA and CDR2 YSYEKL. V was pared by 2 bases and J by 11 bases, with 9 bases of the junction left unmatched. Written as DNA, the CDR3 is TGCGCCAGCAGCCAACTCCTAGCGGAAACGGAGTACTTC. This translates into CASSQLLAETEYF.

This clone was counted a single time. The genes are TRBV11-2 and TRBJ1-2; D is ambiguous. Germline V CDR1 and CDR2: SGHAT, FQNNGV. Trimming removed 2 bases at V and 11 bases at J, with 12 bases between. The CDR3 is made up of 12 amino acids. As DNA, the CDR3 is TGTGCCAGCAGCTTAATGAGGGTAGGGTACACCTTC. Its protein product is CASSLMRVGYTF.

This sequence joins TRBV7-2 and TRBJ2-1; 8 positions match TRBD2. The CDR3 runs to 15 residues. V lost 5 bases and J lost 13; bases outside the gene matches: 16. The V gene's germline CDR1 is SGHTA and CDR2 FQGNSA. The CDR3 spells CASSRRGAGDIGQFF. CDR3 nucleotides: TGTGCCAGCAGCCGGCGGGGGGCCGGGGATATAGGACAGTTCTTC.

This clone was picked up a small number of times. The chain recombines TRBV9 with TRBJ1-2, with unresolved D. The V end was cut by 1 base, the J end by 3 bases, with 7 bases between. CDR3 size: 13 residues. CDR1 is SGDLS, CDR2 YYNGEE, per germline. The CDR3 is CASSVQEHYGYTF. CDR3 nucleotides: TGTGCCAGCAGCGTACAGGAACACTATGGCTACACCTTC. The entire variable domain, with the rest obtained from reference TRBV9 and TRBJ1-2, is as follows: DSGVTQTPKHLITATGQRVTLRCSPRSGDLSVYWYQQSLDQGLQFLIQYYNGEERAKGNILERFSAQQFPDLHSELNLSSLELGDSALYFCASSVQEHYGYTFGSGTRLTVV.

This chain connects TRBV30 to TRBJ1-1; D not certain. V was shortened by 4 bases and J by 0 bases, with 9 bases between the two germline ends. The CDR3 length is 13 residues. Germline V gene lookup returns CDR1 GTSNPN and CDR2 SVGIG (reference sequence). CDR3 nucleotides: TGTGCCTGGAAATTCAGGATGAACACTGAAGCTTTCTTT. Translating gives CAWKFRMNTEAFF.

The chain links TRBV27 to TRBJ1-1, with TRBD1 as a possible D gene (5 bases). Between the trimmed V and J ends, which lost 7 bases and 7 bases, there was a span of 13 bases. The CDR3 loop spans 12 amino acids. Germline-derived CDR1 and CDR2 are MNHEY and SMNVEV (reference sequence). The CDR3 spells CASKPDGGEAFF. DNA of the CDR3: TGTGCCAGCAAACCAGACGGGGGTGAAGCTTTCTTT.

V usage is TRBV28 and J usage is TRBJ1-3, with a tentative D call TRBD1 (6 bases). The V end lost 7 bases, the J end lost 0 bases, and 10 bases lay between the germline ends. The CDR3 has 14 amino acids. The germline gives CDR1 MDHEN, CDR2 SYDVKM. CDR3 residues: CASKPGDSGNTIYF. CDR3 nucleotide sequence: TGTGCCAGCAAACCAGGGGACTCTGGAAACACCATATATTTT.

This chain joins TRBV24-1 and TRBJ2-7; 10 bases line up with TRBD1. Germline CDR1 is KGHDR and CDR2 is SFDVKD. The ends lost 2 bases at V and 5 bases at J; junction bases unmatched: 5. This CDR3 is 15 amino acids long. This chain's CDR3 is CATSDSGQGLHEQYF. DNA of the CDR3: TGTGCCACCAGTGATTCGGGACAGGGGTTGCACGAGCAGTACTTC.

V gene TRBV6-5 combines with J gene TRBJ1-6; D not certain. Deletions cut 0 bases from V and 0 bases from J, with 3 bases between. The CDR3 has 15 residues. The germline V gene encodes CDR1 MNHEY and CDR2 SVGAGI. CDR3 loop: CASSYSSSYNSPLHF. The CDR3 region has the DNA TGTGCCAGCAGTTACTCGAGCTCCTATAATTCACCCCTCCACTTT.

J is TRBJ1-1 and V is TRBV1; TRBD1, the table's D call, was not compared with the DNA. TRBV1 is termed a pseudogene. This CDR3 spans 17 amino acids. The CDR3 region has the DNA TGCACCAGCAGCCAGCGGACAGAATTTAGTGTGAACACTGAAGCTTTCTTT. It codes for CTSSQRTEFSVNTEAFF.

This clone was detected only a few times. The rearrangement joins TRBV30 to TRBJ1-1; D gene ambiguous. The V gene lost 5 bases and the J gene lost 8 bases, with 12 bases spanning the gap. Germline V lookup: CDR1 GTSNPN, CDR2 SVGIG (reference sequence). There are 11 residues in the CDR3. CDR3 loop: CAWFLRVEAFF. The CDR3 coding sequence is TGTGCCTGGTTCCTCCGGGTAGAAGCTTTCTTT. The full variable domain, completed using reference TRBV30 and TRBJ1-1, is SQTIHQWPATLVQPVGSPLSLECTVEGTSNPNLYWYRQAAGRGLQLLFYSVGIGQISSEVPQNLSASRPQDRQFILSSKKLLLSDSGFYLCAWFLRVEAFFGQGTRLTVV.

This chain links TRBV6-5 with TRBJ1-1; D is perhaps TRBD1 (5 bases). This CDR3 is 13 amino acids long. Germline assignment: CDR1 MNHEY and CDR2 SVGAGI. Trimming left V 2 bases short and J 2 bases short, with 6 bases between. This CDR3 reads CASSYRGNTEAFF. In nucleotides, the CDR3 is TGTGCCAGCAGTTACAGGGGTAACACTGAAGCTTTCTTT.

The chain has TRBV6-2 or TRBV6-3 and TRBJ1-5; D gene ambiguous. This CDR3 contains 13 residues. The germline V gene encodes CDR1 MNHEY and CDR2 SVGEGT. V was shortened by 2 bases and J by 5 bases, with 7 bases between the two germline ends. The CDR3, as DNA: TGTGCCAGCAGTTACAGTCAGGATCAGCCCCAGCATTTT. Its translation is CASSYSQDQPQHF.

The chain combines TRBV28 with TRBJ2-1; no clear D. The CDR3 covers 11 residues. The germline V and J ends were trimmed by 4 bases and 4 bases, with 2 bases remaining between them. Germline V gene data show CDR1 as MDHEN and CDR2 as SYDVKM. CDR3: CASSSYNEQFF. The CDR3 nucleotides are TGTGCCAGCAGTTCGTACAATGAGCAGTTCTTC. Full variable domain (outside the CDR3, taken from reference TRBV28 and TRBJ2-1): DVKVTQSSRYLVKRTGEKVFLECVQDMDHENMFWYRQDPGLGLRLIYFSYDVKMKEKGDIPEGYSVSREKKERFSLILESASTNQTSMYLCASSSYNEQFFGPGTRLTVL.

This rearrangement joins TRBV6-6 to TRBJ1-5, with 10 bases identical to TRBD1. Germline loops: CDR1 MNHNY, CDR2 SVGAGI (reference sequence). This CDR3 is built from 15 residues. With V trimmed by 5 bases and J by 5 bases, 6 bases remained unmatched. The CDR3 protein is CASSDGQGVDQPQHF. For the CDR3, the DNA is TGTGCCAGCAGTGATGGACAGGGGGTCGATCAGCCCCAGCATTTT.

The V and J genes are TRBV19 and TRBJ2-7; a weak D match, TRBD2 (6 bases). The CDR3 extends over 14 amino acids. V was pared by 3 bases and J by 0 bases, with 9 bases between. Germline-derived CDR1 and CDR2 are LNHDA and SQIVND (reference sequence). The CDR3 bases are TGTGCCAGTAGTATGAGGCGGGGCTCCTACGAGCAGTACTTC. This sequence encodes CASSMRRGSYEQYF.

The J gene is TRBJ2-1, the V gene TRBV6-5, with TRBD2 matching 8 bases. Losses at the gene ends were 0 bases for V and 4 bases for J; bases not matched to a gene: 5. The CDR3 is made up of 16 amino acids. The germline V gene has CDR1 MNHEY and CDR2 SVGAGI. The CDR3 nucleotides read TGTGCCAGCAGTTACTCCGGGGGGGTTCTTTACAATGAGCAGTTCTTC. Amino acid sequence: CASSYSGGVLYNEQFF.

This rearrangement joins TRBV4-2 to TRBJ2-3; a weak D match, TRBD2 (5 bases). The CDR3 sequence is 15 residues long. The V and J ends lost 1 base and 2 bases respectively, with 10 bases between them. Germline V gene sequence: CDR1 LGHNA, CDR2 YNFKEQ. The CDR3 loop reads CASSQGGAYTDTQYF. CDR3 DNA: TGTGCCAGCAGCCAAGGGGGAGCATACACAGATACGCAGTATTTT.